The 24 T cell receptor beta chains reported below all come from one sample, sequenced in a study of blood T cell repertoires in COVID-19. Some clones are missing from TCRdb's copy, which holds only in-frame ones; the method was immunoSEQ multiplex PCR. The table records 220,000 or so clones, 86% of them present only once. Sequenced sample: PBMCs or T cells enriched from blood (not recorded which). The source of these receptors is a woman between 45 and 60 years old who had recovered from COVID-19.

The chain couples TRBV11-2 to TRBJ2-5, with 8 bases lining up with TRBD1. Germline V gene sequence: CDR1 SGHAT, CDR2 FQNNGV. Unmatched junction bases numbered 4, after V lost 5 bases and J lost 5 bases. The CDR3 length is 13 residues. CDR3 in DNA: TGTGCCAGCAGCCGGGACAGGAGGGAGACCCAGTACTTC. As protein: CASSRDRRETQYF.

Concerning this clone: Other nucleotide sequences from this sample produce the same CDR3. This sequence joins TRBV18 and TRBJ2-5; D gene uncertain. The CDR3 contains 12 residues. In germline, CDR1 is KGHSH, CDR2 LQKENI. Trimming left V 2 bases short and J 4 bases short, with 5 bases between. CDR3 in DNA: TGTGCCAGCTCACCAAATAGAGAGACCCAGTACTTC. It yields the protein CASSPNRETQYF. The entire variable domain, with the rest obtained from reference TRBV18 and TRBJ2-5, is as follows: NAGVMQNPRHLVRRRGQEARLRCSPMKGHSHVYWYRQLPEEGLKFMVYLQKENIIDESGMPKERFSAEFPKEGPSILRIQQVVRGDSAAYFCASSPNRETQYFGPGTRLLVL.

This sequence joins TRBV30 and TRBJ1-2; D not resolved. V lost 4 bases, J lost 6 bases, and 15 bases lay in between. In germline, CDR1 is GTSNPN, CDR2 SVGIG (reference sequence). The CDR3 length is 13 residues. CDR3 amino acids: CAWKRDVGDGYTF. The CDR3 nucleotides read TGTGCCTGGAAGCGAGACGTAGGAGATGGCTACACCTTC. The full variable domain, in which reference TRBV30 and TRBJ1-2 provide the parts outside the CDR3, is SQTIHQWPATLVQPVGSPLSLECTVEGTSNPNLYWYRQAAGRGLQLLFYSVGIGQISSEVPQNLSASRPQDRQFILSSKKLLLSDSGFYLCAWKRDVGDGYTFGSGTRLTVV.

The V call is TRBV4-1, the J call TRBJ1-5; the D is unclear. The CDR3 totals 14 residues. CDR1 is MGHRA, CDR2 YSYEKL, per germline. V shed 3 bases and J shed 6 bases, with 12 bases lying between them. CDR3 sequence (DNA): TGCGCCAGCAGCCACATCCTTAGAGGTCAGCCCCAGCATTTT. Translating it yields CASSHILRGQPQHF.

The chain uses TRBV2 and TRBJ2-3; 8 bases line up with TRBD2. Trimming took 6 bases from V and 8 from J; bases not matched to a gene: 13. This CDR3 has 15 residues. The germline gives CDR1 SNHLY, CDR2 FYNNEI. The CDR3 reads CASSWSGSDGGTQYF. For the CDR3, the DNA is TGTGCCAGCAGCTGGAGCGGGAGCGACGGGGGTACGCAGTATTTT.

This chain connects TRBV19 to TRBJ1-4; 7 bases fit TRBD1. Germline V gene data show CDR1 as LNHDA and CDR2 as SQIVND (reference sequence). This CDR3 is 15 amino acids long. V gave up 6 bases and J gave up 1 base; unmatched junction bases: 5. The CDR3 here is CASSPDRVTNEKLFF. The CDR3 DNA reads TGTGCCAGTAGCCCAGACAGGGTAACTAATGAAAAACTGTTTTTT. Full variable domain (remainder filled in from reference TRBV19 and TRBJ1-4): DGGITQSPKYLFRKEGQNVTLSCEQNLNHDAMYWYRQDPGQGLRLIYYSQIVNDFQKGDIAEGYSVSREKKESFPLTVTSAQKNPTAFYLCASSPDRVTNEKLFFGSGTQLSVL.

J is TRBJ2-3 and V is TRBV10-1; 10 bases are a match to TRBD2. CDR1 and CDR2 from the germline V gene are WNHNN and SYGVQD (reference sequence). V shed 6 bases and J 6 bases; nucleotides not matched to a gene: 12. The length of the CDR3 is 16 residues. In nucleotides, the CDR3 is TGCGCCAGCAGCCGAAAGCGGGAGGGAATTGGGGATACGCAGTATTTT. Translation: CASSRKREGIGDTQYF.

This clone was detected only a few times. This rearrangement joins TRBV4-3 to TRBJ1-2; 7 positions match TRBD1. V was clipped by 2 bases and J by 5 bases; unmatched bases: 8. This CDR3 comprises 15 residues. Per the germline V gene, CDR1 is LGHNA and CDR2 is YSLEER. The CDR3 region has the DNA TGCGCCAGCAGCCAAAGACAGGGTGGCGGGTATGGCTACACCTTC. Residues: CASSQRQGGGYGYTF.

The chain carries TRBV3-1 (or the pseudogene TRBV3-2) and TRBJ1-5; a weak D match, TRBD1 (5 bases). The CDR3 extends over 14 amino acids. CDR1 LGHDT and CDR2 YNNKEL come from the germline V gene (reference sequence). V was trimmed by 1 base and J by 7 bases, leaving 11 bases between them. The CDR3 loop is CASSQGRSGQPQHF. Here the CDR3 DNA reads TGTGCCAGCAGCCAAGGACGCTCAGGGCAGCCCCAGCATTTT.

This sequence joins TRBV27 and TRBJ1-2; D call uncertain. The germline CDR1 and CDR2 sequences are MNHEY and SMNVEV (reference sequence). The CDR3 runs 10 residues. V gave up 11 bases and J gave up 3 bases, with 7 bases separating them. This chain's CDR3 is CAGSHYGYTF. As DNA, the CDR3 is TGTGCCGGTAGTCACTATGGCTACACCTTC.

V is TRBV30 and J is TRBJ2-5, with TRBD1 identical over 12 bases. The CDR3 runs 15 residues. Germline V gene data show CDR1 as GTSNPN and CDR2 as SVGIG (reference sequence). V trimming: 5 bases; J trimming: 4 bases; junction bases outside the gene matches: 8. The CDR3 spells CAWATGTGGAETQYF. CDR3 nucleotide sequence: TGTGCCTGGGCCACCGGGACAGGGGGCGCAGAGACCCAGTACTTC.

The CDR3 protein is CSVVRDNTDTQYF. In DNA, the CDR3 is TGCAGCGTTGTAAGGGACAACACAGATACGCAGTATTTT. The chain combines TRBV29-1 with TRBJ2-3; D may be TRBD1 (6 bases). Trimming took 4 bases from V and 2 from J, leaving 10 bases between them. Germline loops: CDR1 SQVTM, CDR2 ANQGSEA. The CDR3 is 13 residues long.

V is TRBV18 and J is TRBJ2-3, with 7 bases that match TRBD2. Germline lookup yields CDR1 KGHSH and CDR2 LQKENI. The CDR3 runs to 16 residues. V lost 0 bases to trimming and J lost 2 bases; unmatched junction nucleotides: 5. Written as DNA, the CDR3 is TGTGCCAGCTCACCACCCGCGGGGGATTTCACAGATACGCAGTATTTT. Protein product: CASSPPAGDFTDTQYF.

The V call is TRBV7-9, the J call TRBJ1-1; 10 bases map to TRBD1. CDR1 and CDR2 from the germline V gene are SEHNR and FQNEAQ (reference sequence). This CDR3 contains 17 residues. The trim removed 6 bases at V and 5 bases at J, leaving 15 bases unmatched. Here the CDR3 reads CASSLTTIRDRGTEAFF. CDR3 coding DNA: TGTGCCAGCAGTCTAACAACCATCCGGGACAGGGGAACTGAAGCTTTCTTT.

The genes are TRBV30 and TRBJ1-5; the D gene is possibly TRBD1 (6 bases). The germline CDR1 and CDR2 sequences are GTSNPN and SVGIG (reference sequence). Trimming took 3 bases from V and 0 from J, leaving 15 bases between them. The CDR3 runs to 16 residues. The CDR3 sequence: CAWRAKDSRSNQPQHF. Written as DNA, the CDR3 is TGTGCCTGGAGAGCCAAGGACAGCCGTAGCAATCAGCCCCAGCATTTT.

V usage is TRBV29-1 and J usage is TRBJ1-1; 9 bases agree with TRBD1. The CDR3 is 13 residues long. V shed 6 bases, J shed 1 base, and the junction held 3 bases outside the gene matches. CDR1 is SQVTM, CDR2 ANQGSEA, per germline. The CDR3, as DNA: TGCAGCGTCCAGACAGGGGGGAACACTGAAGCTTTCTTT. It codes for CSVQTGGNTEAFF.

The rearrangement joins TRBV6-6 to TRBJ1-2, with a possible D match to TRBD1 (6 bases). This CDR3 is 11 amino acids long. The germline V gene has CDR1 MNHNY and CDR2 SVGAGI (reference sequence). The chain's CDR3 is CAMGADYGYTF. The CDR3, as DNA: TGTGCTATGGGGGCGGACTATGGCTACACCTTC.

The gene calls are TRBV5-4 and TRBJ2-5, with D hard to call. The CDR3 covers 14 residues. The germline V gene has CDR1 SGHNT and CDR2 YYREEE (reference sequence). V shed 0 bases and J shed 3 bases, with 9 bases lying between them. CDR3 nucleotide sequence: TGTGCCAGCAGCTTGGTTGGTGGAGAAGAGACCCAGTACTTC. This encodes CASSLVGGEETQYF. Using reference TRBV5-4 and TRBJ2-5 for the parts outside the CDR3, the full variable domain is ETGVTQSPTHLIKTRGQQVTLRCSSQSGHNTVSWYQQALGQGPQFIFQYYREEENGRGNFPPRFSGLQFPNYSSELNVNALELDDSALYLCASSLVGGEETQYFGPGTRLLVL.

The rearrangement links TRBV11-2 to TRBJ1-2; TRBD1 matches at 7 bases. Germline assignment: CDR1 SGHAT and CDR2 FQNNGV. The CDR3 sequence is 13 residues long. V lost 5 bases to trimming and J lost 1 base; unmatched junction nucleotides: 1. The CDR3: CASSRQGNYGYTF. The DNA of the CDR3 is TGTGCCAGCAGCCGACAGGGTAACTATGGCTACACCTTC.

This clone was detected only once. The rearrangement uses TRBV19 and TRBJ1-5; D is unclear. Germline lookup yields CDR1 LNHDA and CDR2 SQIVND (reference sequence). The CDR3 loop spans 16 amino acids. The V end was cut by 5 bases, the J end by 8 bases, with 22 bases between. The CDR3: CASSPPGGPPEEPQHF. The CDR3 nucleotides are TGTGCCAGTAGTCCCCCGGGCGGGCCACCGGAGGAGCCCCAGCATTTT.

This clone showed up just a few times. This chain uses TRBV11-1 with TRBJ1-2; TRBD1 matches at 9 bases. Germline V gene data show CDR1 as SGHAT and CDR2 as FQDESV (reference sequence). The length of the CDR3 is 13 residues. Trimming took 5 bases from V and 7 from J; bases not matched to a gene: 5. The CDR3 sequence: CASSRGQGGGYTF. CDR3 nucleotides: TGTGCCAGCAGCCGGGGACAGGGCGGTGGCTACACCTTC.

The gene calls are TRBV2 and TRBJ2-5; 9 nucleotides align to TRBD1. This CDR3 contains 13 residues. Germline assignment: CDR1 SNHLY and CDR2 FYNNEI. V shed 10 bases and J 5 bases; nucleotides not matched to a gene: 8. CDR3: CAIKQGAMETQYF. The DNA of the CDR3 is TGTGCCATAAAACAGGGGGCCATGGAGACCCAGTACTTC.

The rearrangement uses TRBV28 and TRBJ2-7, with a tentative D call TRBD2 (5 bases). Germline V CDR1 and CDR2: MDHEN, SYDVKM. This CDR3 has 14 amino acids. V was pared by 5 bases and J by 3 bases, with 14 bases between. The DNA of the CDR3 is TGTGCCAGCAGTGATGTACCTAGCAACTACGAGCAGTACTTC. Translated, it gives CASSDVPSNYEQYF.

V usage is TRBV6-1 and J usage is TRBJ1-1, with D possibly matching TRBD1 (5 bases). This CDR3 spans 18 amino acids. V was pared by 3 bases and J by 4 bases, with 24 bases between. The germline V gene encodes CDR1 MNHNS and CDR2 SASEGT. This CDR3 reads CASSDLPGGGIGGTEAFF. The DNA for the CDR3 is TGTGCCAGCAGTGATCTGCCTGGGGGAGGTATAGGAGGCACTGAAGCTTTCTTT.